This T cell receptor beta chain was recorded in a study of shared clonotypes between healthy human individuals. The data were produced by immunoSEQ multiplex PCR, yet TCRdb's version contains in-frame clones alone and is incomplete. The table records about 120,000 clones, 65% to 75% of them present only once. Study-wide findings and caveats: Shared clonotypes: about 5.3% naive CD4, under 4% naive CD8, under 2.5% memory CD4, more than 0.3% memory CD8.

In the case of this clone: Its antigen is undetermined.

The CDR3 is 15 amino acids. After removal of 5 bases from V and 4 bases from J, the junction contained 7 bases not matched to a gene. Per germline, CDR1 SEHNR and CDR2 FQNEAQ (reference sequence). The sample was memory CD8+ T cells sorted from blood. Subset here: CD45RO+ cells pooled with CCR7-negative TemRA cells. This sequence originates from a woman in her 30s in good health. V is TRBV7-9 and J is TRBJ2-1; 8 bases map to TRBD2. In DNA form, the CDR3 reads TGTGCCAGCAGCGTCCGGACTAGCCTTTACAATGAGCAGTTCTTC. It translates to CASSVRTSLYNEQFF.